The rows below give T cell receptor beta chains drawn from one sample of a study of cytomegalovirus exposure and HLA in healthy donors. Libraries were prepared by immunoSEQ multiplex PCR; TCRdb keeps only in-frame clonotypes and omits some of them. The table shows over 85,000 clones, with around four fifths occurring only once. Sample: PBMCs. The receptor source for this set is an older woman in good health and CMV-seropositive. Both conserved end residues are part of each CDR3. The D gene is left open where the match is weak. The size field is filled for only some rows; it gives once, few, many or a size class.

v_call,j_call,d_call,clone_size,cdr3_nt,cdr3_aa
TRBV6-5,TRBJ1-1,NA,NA,TGTGCCAGCAGTTCGAGATATCCCAAGAACACTGAAGCTTTCTTT,CASSSRYPKNTEAFF
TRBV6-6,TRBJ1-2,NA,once,TGTGCCAGCAGTCTCGGGGGGACGTCCTCTAACTATGGCTACACCTTC,CASSLGGTSSNYGYTF
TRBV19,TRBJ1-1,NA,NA,TGTGCCAGTAGTATATTTTATCCCTCTGCAGAAACTCAGGGTGGGACTGAAGCTTTCTTT,CASSIFYPSAETQGGTEAFF
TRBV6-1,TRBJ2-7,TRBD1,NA,TGTGCCAGCAGTGAATGGGGACAGGGGGCTTACGAGCAGTACTTC,CASSEWGQGAYEQYF
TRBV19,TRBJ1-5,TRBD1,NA,TGTGCCAGTAGTATAGCCCGACAGGGCCGTCAGCCCCAGCATTTT,CASSIARQGRQPQHF
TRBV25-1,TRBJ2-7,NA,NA,TGTGCCAGTAGCCCCCCGGGACATTATTCCTACGAGCAGTACTTC,CASSPPGHYSYEQYF
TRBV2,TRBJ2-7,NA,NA,TGTGCCAGCAGAAAAGAAGTCTTCGCAGGGGAATACGAGCAGTACTTC,CASRKEVFAGEYEQYF
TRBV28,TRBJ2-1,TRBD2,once,TGTGCCAGCAGTCCCGGGACTAGCGGGAGCTTCTACAATGAGCAGTTCTTC,CASSPGTSGSFYNEQFF
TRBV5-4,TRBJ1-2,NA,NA,TGTGCCAGCAGCGGTGCAAGGGGCGACTTTTTAGCTATTAGTTACACCTTC,CASSGARGDFLAISYTF
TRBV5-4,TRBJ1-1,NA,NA,TGTGCCAGCAGCTTAGACATGAACACTGAAGCTTTCTTT,CASSLDMNTEAFF
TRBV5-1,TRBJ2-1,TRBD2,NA,TGCGCCAGCAGCTTGGCGGGAGGTAACAATGAGCAGTTCTTC,CASSLAGGNNEQFF
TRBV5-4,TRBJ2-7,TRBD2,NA,TGTGCCAGCAGCTTTGGCGGGAGGGCCGGAGAGCAGTACTTC,CASSFGGRAGEQYF
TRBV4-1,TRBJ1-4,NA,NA,TGCGCCAGCAGCCAGACCGCGGGGTATGAAAAACTGTTTTTT,CASSQTAGYEKLFF
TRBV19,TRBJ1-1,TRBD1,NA,TGTGCCAGTAGGGGCGCCAGGGGGACAAGCCTGAACACTGAAGCTTTCTTT,CASRGARGTSLNTEAFF
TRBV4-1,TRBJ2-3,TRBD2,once,TGCGCCAGCAGCCGCGGGACTAGCAGCACAGATACGCAGTATTTT,CASSRGTSSTDTQYF
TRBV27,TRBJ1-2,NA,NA,TGTGCCAGCAGGGGCACGGCCCGGCGTGGCTACACCTTC,CASRGTARRGYTF
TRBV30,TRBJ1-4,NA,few,TGTGCCTGGAGTCTGGGGAGTAAGGAAAAACTGTTTTTT,CAWSLGSKEKLFF
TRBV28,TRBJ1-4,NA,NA,TGTGCCACCTGGAGCGCTGATGAAAAACTGTTTTTT,CATWSADEKLFF
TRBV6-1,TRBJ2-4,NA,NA,TGTGCCAGCAGTGATGTGGGGGCCGGGGACATTCAGTACTTC,CASSDVGAGDIQYF
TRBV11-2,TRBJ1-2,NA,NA,TGTGCCAGCAGCTTAGAAGGGGCGGGAGCACTAAGCTATGGCTACACCTTC,CASSLEGAGALSYGYTF
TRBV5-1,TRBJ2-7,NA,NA,TGCGCCAGCAGCTTAACAGGGGGAGGGTCCTACGAGCAGTACTTC,CASSLTGGGSYEQYF
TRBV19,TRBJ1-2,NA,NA,TGTGCCAGTAGTATATTAGCAGGCGGGGCCTATGGCTACACCTTC,CASSILAGGAYGYTF
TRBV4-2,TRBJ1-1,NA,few,TGTGCCAGCAGTGGGAGGCGTACTGAAGCTTTCTTT,CASSGRRTEAFF
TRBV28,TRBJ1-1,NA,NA,TGTGCCAGCAGTTTAGCCGGGGATGCGAACACTGAAGCTTTCTTT,CASSLAGDANTEAFF
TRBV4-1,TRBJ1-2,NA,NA,TGCGCCAGCAGCGAAGAGGCCGTATCCTATGGCTACACCTTC,CASSEEAVSYGYTF
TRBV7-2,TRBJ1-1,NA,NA,TGTGCCAGCAGCTTAAGGGGCAGCTCGAACACTGAAGCTTTCTTT,CASSLRGSSNTEAFF
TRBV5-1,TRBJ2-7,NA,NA,TGCGCCAGCAGCCTGACAACCTACGAGCAGTACTTC,CASSLTTYEQYF